This note documents a single T cell receptor beta chain sequence. Documented treatment: randomized to nivolumab then ipilimumab (arm A) or the reverse (arm B). PBMC sorting kept live CD3+CD8+ cells without CD19 or CD56. These data belong to a study of sequential checkpoint blockade in melanoma. The CDR3 is 15 residues long. The V gene's germline CDR1 is SGDLS and CDR2 YYNGEE. V trimming: 2 bases; J trimming: 6 bases; junction bases outside the gene matches: 7. The repertoire was sequenced with immunoSEQ multiplex PCR; TCRdb's copy has only in-frame clones and lacks some. In the table there are around 13,000 clones, around 77% of which are singletons.

The chain is built from TRBV9 and TRBJ2-1; TRBD2 matches 8 bases. The specimen comprised CD8+ T cells sorted from blood (inferred from file names), sampled from a patient given nivolumab and ipilimumab in sequence. The receptor's source is a human patient with melanoma. Some clones in this sample may be carry-over from other donors' samples. CDR3 protein: CASSVDGGGGNEQFF. For the CDR3, the DNA is TGTGCCAGCAGCGTTGACGGGGGGGGCGGCAATGAGCAGTTCTTC.